Sequencing of this T cell receptor beta chain was carried out in a study of cytomegalovirus exposure and HLA in healthy donors. PCR used 60 Vbeta primers and 13 Jbeta primers. Sequenced by immunoSEQ multiplex PCR; TCRdb stores in-frame clones only, minus some. The repertoire consists of 150,000 to 200,000 clones, with roughly 80% occurring once and the leading ten covering less than 9%. There are 13 residues in the CDR3. The V and J ends lost 8 bases and 3 bases respectively, with 11 bases between them. Germline V gene data show CDR1 as MDHEN and CDR2 as SYDVKM. The chain couples TRBV28 to TRBJ1-5; D is uncertain. Sequencing used PBMCs. The receptor was derived from a man aged 25-45 years in good health and CMV-seropositive. The CDR3 loop reads CASGRGVNQPQHF. The CDR3, as DNA: TGTGCCAGCGGCCGAGGTGTCAATCAGCCCCAGCATTTT.